The TCR beta chain described here comes from a study of blood T cell repertoires in COVID-19. Per the original methods: Reference gene primer amplification gave nucleated cell count estimates. This table comes from immunoSEQ multiplex PCR, and its TCRdb copy is limited to in-frame clones, with some not included. The D gene and trimming were derived from the DNA, and the V and J assignments and clone size from that table. The table includes over 90,000 clones, 81% detected once. The receptor comes from a man older than 75 with COVID-19, enrolled during active disease. The sequencing sample was made of peripheral blood.

The CDR3, as DNA: TGTGCCAGTAGTCTGGATGCAAGGAGGGAGGATCAGCCCCAGCATTTT. It translates to CASSLDARREDQPQHF. The chain is built from TRBV19 and TRBJ1-5, with D hard to call. Germline V gives CDR1 LNHDA, CDR2 SQIVND (reference sequence). V gave up 5 bases and J gave up 5 bases, with 19 bases separating them. The CDR3 extends over 16 amino acids.